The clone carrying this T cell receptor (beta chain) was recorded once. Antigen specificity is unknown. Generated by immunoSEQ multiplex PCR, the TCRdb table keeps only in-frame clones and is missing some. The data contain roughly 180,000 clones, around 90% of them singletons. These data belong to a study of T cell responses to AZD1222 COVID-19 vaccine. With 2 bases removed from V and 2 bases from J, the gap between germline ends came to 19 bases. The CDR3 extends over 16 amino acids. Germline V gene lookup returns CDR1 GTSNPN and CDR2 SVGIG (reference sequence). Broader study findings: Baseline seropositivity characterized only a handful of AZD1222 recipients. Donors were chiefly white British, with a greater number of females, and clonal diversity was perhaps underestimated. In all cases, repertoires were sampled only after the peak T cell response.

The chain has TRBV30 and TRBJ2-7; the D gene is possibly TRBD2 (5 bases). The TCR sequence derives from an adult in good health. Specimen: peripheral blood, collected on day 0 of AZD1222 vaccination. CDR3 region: CAWSPGYGAPTYEQYF. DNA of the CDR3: TGTGCCTGGAGTCCGGGGTACGGAGCACCCACCTACGAGCAGTACTTC.